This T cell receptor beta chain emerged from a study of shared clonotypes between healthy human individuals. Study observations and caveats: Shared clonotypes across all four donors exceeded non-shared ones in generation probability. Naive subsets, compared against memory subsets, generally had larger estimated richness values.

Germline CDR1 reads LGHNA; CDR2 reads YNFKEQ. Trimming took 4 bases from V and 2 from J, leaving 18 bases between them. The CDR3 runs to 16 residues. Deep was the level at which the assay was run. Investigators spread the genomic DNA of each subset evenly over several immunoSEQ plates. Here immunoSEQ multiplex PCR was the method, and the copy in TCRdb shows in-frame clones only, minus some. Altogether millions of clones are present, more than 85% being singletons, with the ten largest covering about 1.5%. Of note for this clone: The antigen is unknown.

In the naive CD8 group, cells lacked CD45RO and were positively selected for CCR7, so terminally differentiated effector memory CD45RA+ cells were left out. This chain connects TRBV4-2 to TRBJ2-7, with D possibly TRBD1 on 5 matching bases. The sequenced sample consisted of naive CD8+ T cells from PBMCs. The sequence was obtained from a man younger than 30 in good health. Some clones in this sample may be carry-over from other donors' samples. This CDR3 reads CASSPAPRSGPYEQYF. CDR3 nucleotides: TGTGCCAGCAGCCCAGCCCCCCGCTCAGGGCCCTACGAGCAGTACTTC.